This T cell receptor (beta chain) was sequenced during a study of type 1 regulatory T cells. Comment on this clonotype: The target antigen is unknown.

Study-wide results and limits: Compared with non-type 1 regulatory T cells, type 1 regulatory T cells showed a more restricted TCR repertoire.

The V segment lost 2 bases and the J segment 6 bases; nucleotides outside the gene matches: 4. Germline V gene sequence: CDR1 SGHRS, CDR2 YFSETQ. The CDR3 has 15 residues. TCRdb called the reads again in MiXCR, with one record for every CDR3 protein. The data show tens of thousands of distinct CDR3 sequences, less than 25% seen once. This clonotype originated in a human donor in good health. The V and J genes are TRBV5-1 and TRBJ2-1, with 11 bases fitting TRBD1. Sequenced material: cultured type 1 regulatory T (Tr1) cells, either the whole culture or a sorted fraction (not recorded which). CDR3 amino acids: CASSLGTGGSNEQFF. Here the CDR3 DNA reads TGCGCCAGCAGCTTAGGGACAGGGGGATCCAATGAGCAGTTCTTC.